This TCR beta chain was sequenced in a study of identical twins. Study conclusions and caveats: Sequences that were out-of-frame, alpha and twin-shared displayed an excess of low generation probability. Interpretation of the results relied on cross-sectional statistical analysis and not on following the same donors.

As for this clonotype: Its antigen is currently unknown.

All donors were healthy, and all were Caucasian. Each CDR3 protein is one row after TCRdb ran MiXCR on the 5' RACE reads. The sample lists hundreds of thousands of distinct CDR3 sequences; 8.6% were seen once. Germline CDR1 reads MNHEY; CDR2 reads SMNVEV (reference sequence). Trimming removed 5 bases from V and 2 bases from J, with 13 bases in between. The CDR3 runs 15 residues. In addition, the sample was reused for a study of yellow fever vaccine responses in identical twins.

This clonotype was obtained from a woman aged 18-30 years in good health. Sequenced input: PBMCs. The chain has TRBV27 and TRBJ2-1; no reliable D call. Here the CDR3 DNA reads TGTGCCAGCAGTCTGCTTATGGGCACCTACAATGAGCAGTTCTTC. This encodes CASSLLMGTYNEQFF.